The clone carrying this T cell receptor (beta chain) has ten or more counts. Its cognate antigen is unknown. 9.5 to 10 ml fresh peripheral blood yielded the PBMCs. The sample comes from a study of T cells in Graves' hyperthyroidism and ophthalmopathy. General study results and limits: Most thyroid clonotypes with frequency above 0.001 were detected in blood.

The germline CDR1 and CDR2 sequences are MDHEN and SYDVKM. Trimming left V 3 bases short and J 1 base short, with 15 bases between. The CDR3 has 16 amino acids. Amplification yielded TCR beta CDR3 regions, with RNA transcripts as the source. The TCR CDR3 first-round RT-PCR relied on the HTBI primer set. TCRdb re-analysed the multiplex PCR reads in MiXCR, keeping a single row per CDR3 protein. This table has a few hundred thousand distinct CDR3 sequences, around 21% appearing once. This receptor was obtained from a young man with Graves' hyperthyroidism. The sequenced material came from blood. V is TRBV28 and J is TRBJ1-1; D ambiguous. CDR3 region: CASSFPVWSPNTEAFF. CDR3 sequence (DNA): TGTGCCAGCAGTTTCCCCGTGTGGAGCCCGAACACTGAAGCTTTCTTT.